The 22 T cell receptor beta chains below were found in one sample sequenced in a study of blood T cells in healthy people across ages. For the second PCR, which ran for roughly 6 to 12 cycles, a sample-barcoded 5' primer and a J-beta primer mix were used. TCRdb redid the calling of the 5' RACE reads with MiXCR, one entry per CDR3 protein. The sample has roughly 1.7 million distinct CDR3 sequences, 30% to 35% seen once. The sequenced material came from blood. Receptors originate from a woman younger than 45 in good health.

This chain joins TRBV27 and TRBJ2-7; 7 bases are shared with TRBD1. The CDR3 spans 16 residues. Germline loops: CDR1 MNHEY, CDR2 SMNVEV (reference sequence). V dropped 5 bases and J dropped 6; count of bases not matched to a gene: 16. CDR3 bases: TGTGCCAGCAGTCGATCCGACAGGGTTTCGGCCTGCGAGCAGTACTTC. Translation gives CASSRSDRVSACEQYF.

This clonotype was seen a few times. This chain uses TRBV6-4 with TRBJ1-2; no firm D call. Trimming removed 7 bases at V and 4 bases at J, with 13 bases between. The CDR3 consists of 13 residues. Per germline, CDR1 MRHNA and CDR2 SNTAGT. This CDR3 reads CASTSTGIYGYTF. The CDR3 coding sequence is TGTGCCAGCACAAGTACGGGGATCTATGGCTACACCTTC.

This clonotype has just a few counts. The V gene is TRBV15, the J gene TRBJ2-1; 10 nucleotides align to TRBD2. The V segment lost 0 bases and the J segment 10 bases; nucleotides outside the gene matches: 9. CDR3 size: 16 residues. CDR1 and CDR2 from the germline V gene are LNHNV and YYDKDF (reference sequence). The CDR3 DNA reads as TGTGCCACCAGCAGAGATAGAATAGCGGGGGGAGGGGAGCAGTTCTTC. It translates to CATSRDRIAGGGEQFF.

The chain carries TRBV12-5 and TRBJ2-3, with TRBD2 matching over 8 bases. The germline V gene encodes CDR1 LGHNT and CDR2 FRNRAP. The CDR3 sequence is 14 residues long. V lost 1 base and J lost 6; bases outside the gene matches: 3. CDR3 region: CASGLAGGWDTQYF. CDR3 coding DNA: TGTGCTAGTGGTTTGGCGGGGGGGTGGGATACGCAGTATTTT.

A remark on this clonotype: A much bigger clone sits one base away, suggesting this may be a read error. The chain employs TRBV29-1 and TRBJ2-3; D is unclear. Germline loops: CDR1 SQVTM, CDR2 ANQGSEA. This CDR3 region has 11 residues. Trimming removed 7 bases from V and 4 bases from J, with 9 bases in between. The CDR3 here is CSAVRADTQYF. CDR3 coding DNA: TGCAGCGCTGTCCGGGCAGATACGCAGTATTTT.

Notes on this clonotype: This clone may be a read error of a much larger clone one base away. The chain recombines TRBV28 with TRBJ2-6; no reliable D call. Germline V lookup: CDR1 MDHEN, CDR2 SYDVKM. The CDR3 totals 13 residues. Trimming shortened V by 8 bases and J by 0 bases, and 5 bases separated the two germline ends. CDR3 amino acids: CASQYSGANVLTF. CDR3 in DNA: TGTGCCAGCCAGTACTCTGGGGCCAACGTCCTGACTTTC.

The chain joins TRBV4-1 to TRBJ2-6; no clear D. The CDR3 totals 19 residues. Germline V lookup: CDR1 MGHRA, CDR2 YSYEKL. Trimming cost V 1 base and J 3 bases, with 19 bases left between them. CDR3 in DNA: TGCGCCAGCAGCCAAGGAAGAGGCAGGCAGACTGGTGGGGCCAACGTCCTGACTTTC. It encodes CASSQGRGRQTGGANVLTF.

The chain uses TRBV5-1 and TRBJ2-1, with a weak D call TRBD2 (6 bases). This CDR3 contains 14 residues. V was shortened by 0 bases and J by 10 bases, with 14 bases between the two germline ends. Germline CDR1 SGHRS, CDR2 YFSETQ. The CDR3 DNA sequence: TGCGCCAGCAGCTTGGCCTTCACTAGCAGCGAGCAGTTCTTC. This codes for CASSLAFTSSEQFF.

This clonotype occurred many times. J is TRBJ2-1 and V is TRBV12-3 or TRBV12-4; D is possibly TRBD2 (5 bases). With 6 bases removed from V and 6 bases from J, the gap between germline ends came to 12 bases. The CDR3 has 13 amino acids. The CDR3 sequence: CASSHTSGNEQFF. CDR3 in DNA: TGTGCCAGCAGCCATACCAGCGGCAATGAGCAGTTCTTC.

The CDR3, as DNA: TGTGCCAGCAGCTTAGCCTTGTATAGTAGCGGAAAGAACACCGGGGAGCTGTTTTTT. Translating it yields CASSLALYSSGKNTGELFF. The rearrangement uses TRBV7-2 and TRBJ2-2; D possibly corresponds to TRBD2 (6 bases). Looked up from germline, CDR1 is SGHTA and CDR2 is FQGNSA. The CDR3 is 19 residues long. The V end lost 0 bases, the J end lost 1 base, and 18 bases lay between the germline ends.

A word on this clonotype: A single base separates this from a much larger clone, so it may be a read error. This sequence joins TRBV29-1 and TRBJ2-1; D is perhaps TRBD1 (5 bases). The CDR3 is 14 amino acids. CDR1 SQVTM and CDR2 ANQGSEA come from the germline V gene. In nucleotides, the CDR3 is TGCGGCGTTGAAACGCAGGGCCCGAACAATGAGCAGTTCTTC. This sequence encodes CGVETQGPNNEQFF.

Of note for this clonotype: The junction shows a germline mismatch at one end, possibly a read error. CDR3 loop: CAGSLVAGGSDEQFF. The DNA of the CDR3 is TGCGCCGGCAGCTTGGTGGCAGGGGGTAGCGATGAGCAGTTCTTC. The gene calls are TRBV5-1 and TRBJ2-1; 7 positions agree with TRBD1. The germline CDR1 and CDR2 sequences are SGHRS and YFSETQ. The CDR3 contains 15 residues.

The chain recombines TRBV9 with TRBJ2-2, with TRBD2 matching over 9 bases. Looked up from germline, CDR1 is SGDLS and CDR2 is YYNGEE. The V and J ends lost 2 bases and 4 bases, in that order; junction bases with no gene match: 3. This CDR3 comprises 15 residues. CDR3 in amino acids: CASSVGTSSTGELFF. The CDR3 region has the DNA TGTGCCAGCAGCGTCGGGACTAGCAGCACCGGGGAGCTGTTTTTT.

In this sample, this clonotype turned up many times. This chain connects TRBV20-1 to TRBJ1-2; the D gene is possibly TRBD1 (5 bases). Trimming took 0 bases from V and 7 from J, leaving 12 bases between them. CDR1 is DFQATT and CDR2 is SNEGSKA in the germline V gene (reference sequence). CDR3 size: 13 residues. The CDR3 nucleotides are TGCAGTGCTAGAGATTCAGGGATCGGTGGCTACACCTTC. This translates into CSARDSGIGGYTF.

In its sample, this clonotype was seen many times. The chain links TRBV11-2 to TRBJ2-3, with no clear D. In germline, CDR1 is SGHAT, CDR2 FQNNGV. The CDR3 has 11 amino acids. Trimming took 6 bases from V and 6 from J, leaving 7 bases between them. This CDR3 is CASSRRDTQYF. The CDR3 DNA follows: TGTGCCAGCAGTCGACGGGATACGCAGTATTTT.

This clonotype was picked up a small number of times. CDR3 sequence: CASSPRGGDLNEQFF. CDR3 nucleotide sequence: TGCGCCAGCAGCCCGCGAGGAGGGGACCTCAATGAGCAGTTCTTC. J is TRBJ2-1 and V is TRBV5-1; D is perhaps TRBD2 (6 bases). CDR1 and CDR2 (germline): SGHRS, YFSETQ. The V end was cut by 4 bases, the J end by 6 bases, with 17 bases between. There are 15 residues in the CDR3.

Worth noting for this clonotype: A junction boundary mismatches the germline segment, possibly from a read error. In DNA, the CDR3 is TGTGCCGGCAGTTACGGGTTTTCAGGGGTAGAGACCCAGTACTTC. This gives the protein CAGSYGFSGVETQYF. V gene TRBV6-6 combines with J gene TRBJ2-7, with TRBD1 as a possible D gene (6 bases). The closer fit of TRBJ2-5 to the DNA end suggests the J call may be wrong. The CDR3 has 15 amino acids. CDR1 is MNHNY, CDR2 SVGAGI, per germline (reference sequence).

Only a few counts were recorded for this clonotype. This sequence joins TRBV5-1 and TRBJ2-3, with TRBD2 matching over 9 bases. Germline V gene sequence: CDR1 SGHRS, CDR2 YFSETQ. Losses at the gene ends were 2 bases for V and 5 bases for J; bases not matched to a gene: 18. CDR3 length: 19 residues. CDR3 coding DNA: TGCGCCAGCAGCTTCCCAGGCCTAGGACCGGGACTAGCAGTAGATACGCAGTATTTT. This gives the protein CASSFPGLGPGLAVDTQYF.

This clonotype was counted a few times. The CDR3 DNA follows: TGTGCCAGCAGCCGAGGCCAGTCGGGCCGCGAGCAGTACTTC. Translating it yields CASSRGQSGREQYF. The gene calls are TRBV7-9 and TRBJ2-7; D call uncertain. V dropped 5 bases and J dropped 6 bases, with 17 bases sitting between them. The germline CDR1 and CDR2 sequences are SEHNR and FQNEAQ (reference sequence). The CDR3 consists of 14 residues.

This clonotype turned up a few times. This chain joins TRBV24-1 and TRBJ2-5; weak D call: TRBD2 (6 bases). Per the germline V gene, CDR1 is KGHDR and CDR2 is SFDVKD. The CDR3 spans 14 residues. With 2 bases removed from V and 5 bases from J, the gap between germline ends came to 11 bases. CDR3 in amino acids: CATSDSGGMETQYF. CDR3 nucleotide sequence: TGTGCCACCAGTGATTCTGGCGGGATGGAGACCCAGTACTTC.

This clonotype appeared a single time. The CDR3: CASSRASGRAPDTQYF. The CDR3 DNA sequence: TGTGCCAGCAGCCGGGCTAGCGGGAGGGCCCCAGATACGCAGTATTTT. The V gene is TRBV4-2, the J gene TRBJ2-3; TRBD2 matches 12 bases. Germline V lookup: CDR1 LGHNA, CDR2 YNFKEQ. V dropped 4 bases and J dropped 4; count of bases not matched to a gene: 6. The CDR3 spans 16 residues.

This clonotype showed up many times. The genes are TRBV2 and TRBJ2-5; 7 bases fit TRBD1. The CDR3 covers 13 residues. V lost 6 bases, J lost 4 bases, and 5 bases stayed unmatched. Germline CDR1 and CDR2: SNHLY and FYNNEI. The CDR3 reads CASRGSGGETQYF. CDR3 bases: TGTGCCAGCAGGGGCTCAGGGGGAGAGACCCAGTACTTC.